The sequence of this TCR beta chain was determined in a study of blood T cell repertoires in COVID-19. Trimming cost V 4 bases and J 6 bases, with 12 bases left between them. The germline CDR1 and CDR2 sequences are SQVTM and ANQGSEA. This CDR3 has 13 amino acids. In its sample, this clone was seen once. The assay was immunoSEQ multiplex PCR, and TCRdb's table has in-frame clones only and misses some. The data show approximately 450,000 clones, approximately 90% seen once. The sample comprised PBMCs or T cells enriched from blood (not recorded which). The receptor comes from a woman between 18 and 30 years old with acute COVID-19. The chain recombines TRBV29-1 with TRBJ1-4; D is possibly TRBD1 (6 bases). The CDR3 DNA follows: TGCAGCGTTGCACGACAGGTCGATGAAAAACTGTTTTTT. Protein product: CSVARQVDEKLFF.